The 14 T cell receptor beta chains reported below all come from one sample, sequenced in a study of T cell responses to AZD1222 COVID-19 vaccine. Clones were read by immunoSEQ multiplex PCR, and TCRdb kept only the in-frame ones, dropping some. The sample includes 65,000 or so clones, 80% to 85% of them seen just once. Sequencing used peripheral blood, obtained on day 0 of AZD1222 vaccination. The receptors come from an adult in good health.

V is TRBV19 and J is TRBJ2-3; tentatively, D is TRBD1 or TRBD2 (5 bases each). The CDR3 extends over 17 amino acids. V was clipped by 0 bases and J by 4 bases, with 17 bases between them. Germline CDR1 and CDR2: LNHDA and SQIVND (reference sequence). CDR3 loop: CASSIEGPGQGSDTQYF. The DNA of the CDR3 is TGTGCCAGTAGTATAGAGGGTCCGGGGCAGGGATCAGATACGCAGTATTTT.

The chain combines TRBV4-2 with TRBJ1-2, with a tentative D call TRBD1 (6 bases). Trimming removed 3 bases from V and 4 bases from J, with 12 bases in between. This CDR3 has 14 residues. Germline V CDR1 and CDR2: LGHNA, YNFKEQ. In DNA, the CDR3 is TGTGCCAGCAGCCAGGGGGGCAACGCCTATGGCTACACCTTC. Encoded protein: CASSQGGNAYGYTF.

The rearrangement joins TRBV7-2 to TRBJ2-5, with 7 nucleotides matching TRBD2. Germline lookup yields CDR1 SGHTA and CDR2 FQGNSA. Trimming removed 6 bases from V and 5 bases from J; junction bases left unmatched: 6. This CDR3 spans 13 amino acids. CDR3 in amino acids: CASSSAGLETQYF. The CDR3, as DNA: TGTGCCAGCAGTTCAGCGGGGCTCGAGACCCAGTACTTC.

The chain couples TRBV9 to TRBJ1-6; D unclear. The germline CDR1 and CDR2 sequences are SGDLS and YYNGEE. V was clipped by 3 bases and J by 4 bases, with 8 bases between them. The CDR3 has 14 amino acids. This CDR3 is CASSDEGYNSPLHF. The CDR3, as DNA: TGTGCCAGCAGCGATGAGGGATATAATTCACCCCTCCACTTT.

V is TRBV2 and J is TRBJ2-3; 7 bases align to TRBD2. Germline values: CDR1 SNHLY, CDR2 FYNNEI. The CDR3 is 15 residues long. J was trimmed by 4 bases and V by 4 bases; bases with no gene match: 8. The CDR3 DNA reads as TGTGCCAGCAGTGGATCAGCGGGAAAGGCAGATACGCAGTATTTT. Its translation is CASSGSAGKADTQYF. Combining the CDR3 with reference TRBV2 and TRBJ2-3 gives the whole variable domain EPEVTQTPSHQVTQMGQEVILRCVPISNHLYFYWYRQILGQKVEFLVSFYNNEISEKSEIFDDQFSVERPDGSNFTLKIRSTKLEDSAMYFCASSGSAGKADTQYFGPGTRLTVL.

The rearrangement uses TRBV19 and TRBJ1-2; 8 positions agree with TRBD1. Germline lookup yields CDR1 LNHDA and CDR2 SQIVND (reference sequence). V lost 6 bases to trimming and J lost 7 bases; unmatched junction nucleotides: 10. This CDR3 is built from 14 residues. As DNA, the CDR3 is TGTGCCAGTAGCTCCCGGGACAGGTTCGGTGGCTACACCTTC. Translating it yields CASSSRDRFGGYTF.

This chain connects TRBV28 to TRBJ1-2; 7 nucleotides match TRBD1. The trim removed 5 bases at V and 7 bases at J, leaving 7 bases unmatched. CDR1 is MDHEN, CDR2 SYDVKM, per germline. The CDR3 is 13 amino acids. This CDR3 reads CASSLPQGFGYTF. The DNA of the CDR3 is TGTGCCAGCAGTCTCCCACAGGGGTTTGGCTACACCTTC.

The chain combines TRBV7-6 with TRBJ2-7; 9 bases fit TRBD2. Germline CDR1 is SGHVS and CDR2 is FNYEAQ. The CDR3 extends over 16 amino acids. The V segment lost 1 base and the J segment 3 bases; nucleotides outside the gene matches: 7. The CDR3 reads CASSLVSSGGDYEQYF. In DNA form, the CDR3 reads TGTGCCAGCAGCTTAGTGAGTAGCGGGGGAGACTACGAGCAGTACTTC.

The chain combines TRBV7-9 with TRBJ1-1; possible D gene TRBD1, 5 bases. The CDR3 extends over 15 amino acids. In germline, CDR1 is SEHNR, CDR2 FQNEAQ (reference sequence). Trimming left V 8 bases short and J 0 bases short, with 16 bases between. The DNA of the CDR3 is TGTGCCAGCGCAAAGGCTCGGGGGATGAACACTGAAGCTTTCTTT. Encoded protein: CASAKARGMNTEAFF.

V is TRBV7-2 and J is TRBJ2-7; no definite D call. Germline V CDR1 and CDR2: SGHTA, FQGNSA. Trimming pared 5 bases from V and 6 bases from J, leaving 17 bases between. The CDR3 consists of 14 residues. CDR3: CASSEIITTREQYF. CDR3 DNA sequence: TGTGCCAGCAGCGAAATTATAACGACCCGCGAGCAGTACTTC.

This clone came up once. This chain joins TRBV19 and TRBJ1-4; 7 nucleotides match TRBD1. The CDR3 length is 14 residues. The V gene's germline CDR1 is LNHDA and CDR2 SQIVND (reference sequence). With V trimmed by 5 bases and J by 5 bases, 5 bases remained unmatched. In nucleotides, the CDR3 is TGTGCCAGTAGTCCGGGACAGTGGAATGAAAAACTGTTTTTT. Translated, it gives CASSPGQWNEKLFF.

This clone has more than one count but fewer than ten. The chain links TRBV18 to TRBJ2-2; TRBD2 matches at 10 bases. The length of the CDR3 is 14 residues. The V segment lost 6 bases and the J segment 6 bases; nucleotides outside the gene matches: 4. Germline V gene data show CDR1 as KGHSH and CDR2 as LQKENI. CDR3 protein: CASSPGLASGELFF. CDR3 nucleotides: TGTGCCAGCTCGCCGGGACTAGCGTCCGGGGAGCTGTTTTTT.

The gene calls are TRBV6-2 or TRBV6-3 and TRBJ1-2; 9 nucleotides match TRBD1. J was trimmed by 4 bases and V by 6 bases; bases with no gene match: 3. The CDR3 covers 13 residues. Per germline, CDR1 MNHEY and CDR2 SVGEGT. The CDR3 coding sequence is TGTGCCAGCAGCAGGGACAGGGTCTATGGCTACACCTTC. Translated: CASSRDRVYGYTF.

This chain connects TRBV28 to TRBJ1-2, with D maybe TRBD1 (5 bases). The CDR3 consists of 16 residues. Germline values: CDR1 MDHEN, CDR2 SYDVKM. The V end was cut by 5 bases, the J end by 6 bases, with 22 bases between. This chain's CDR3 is CASSPERQTSGDGYTF. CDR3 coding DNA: TGTGCCAGCAGTCCTGAACGACAGACCTCAGGCGATGGCTACACCTTC.